A single sample is the source of the 13 T cell receptor beta chains below, sequenced in a study of human T cells and chemical hapten exposure. Noted time point: patch test 1, 2 weeks after DPC sensitization. The sample's treatment: therapeutic diphenylcyclopropenone sensitization with weekly scalp DPC. TCRdb ran MiXCR on the RACE reads and lists one entry per CDR3 protein. The data show tens of thousands of distinct CDR3 sequences, under 13% seen once. Sequences were derived from whole blood, sampled in connection with sensitization to the hapten diphenylcyclopropenone (DPC). These receptors all come from a woman aged 45-65 years with alopecia areata. Some clones in this sample may be carry-over from other donors' samples.

This clonotype was observed at least ten times. The chain combines TRBV14 with TRBJ2-2; 7 bases align to TRBD1. From germline, CDR1 is SGHDN and CDR2 FVKESK. The CDR3 spans 14 residues. V was clipped by 4 bases and J by 4 bases; unmatched bases: 3. The CDR3, as DNA: TGTGCCAGCAGCCCTCGGACAGGCACCGGGGAGCTGTTTTTT. Encoded protein: CASSPRTGTGELFF.

This clonotype was seen a few times. The chain uses TRBV11-1 and TRBJ1-2; maybe TRBD1 (5 bases). This CDR3 has 13 amino acids. Germline V CDR1 and CDR2: SGHAT, FQDESV (reference sequence). V was pared by 3 bases and J by 1 base, with 6 bases between. CDR3 in DNA: TGTGCCAGCAGCTTCGACAGTAACTATGGCTACACCTTC. Its protein is CASSFDSNYGYTF.

Many counts were recorded for this clonotype. The rearrangement joins TRBV11-2 to TRBJ2-7; 7 bases fit TRBD2. Trimming removed 0 bases from V and 6 bases from J; junction bases left unmatched: 8. This CDR3 has 15 amino acids. Germline V gives CDR1 SGHAT, CDR2 FQNNGV. In nucleotides, the CDR3 is TGTGCCAGCAGCTTAGAAAGGACCCGCGGGGGCGAGCAGTACTTC. As protein: CASSLERTRGGEQYF.

In this sample, this clonotype turned up many times. V is TRBV19 and J is TRBJ1-4; the D is unclear. Germline V CDR1 and CDR2: LNHDA, SQIVND (reference sequence). The V end lost 6 bases, the J end lost 4 bases, and 12 bases lay between the germline ends. CDR3 length: 14 amino acids. CDR3 loop: CASSRRTVNEKLFF. The CDR3 coding sequence is TGTGCCAGTAGCCGAAGGACGGTTAATGAAAAACTGTTTTTT. The full variable domain, completed using reference TRBV19 and TRBJ1-4, is DGGITQSPKYLFRKEGQNVTLSCEQNLNHDAMYWYRQDPGQGLRLIYYSQIVNDFQKGDIAEGYSVSREKKESFPLTVTSAQKNPTAFYLCASSRRTVNEKLFFGSGTQLSVL.

This clonotype was counted at least ten times. The V and J genes are TRBV19 and TRBJ1-4; possibly TRBD1 for D (5 bases). The CDR3 runs to 14 residues. The V end was cut by 3 bases, the J end by 6 bases, with 11 bases between. From germline, CDR1 is LNHDA and CDR2 SQIVND (reference sequence). DNA for the CDR3: TGTGCCAGTAGTATTGGCGGGGGTGATGAAAAACTGTTTTTT. The encoded protein is CASSIGGGDEKLFF.

This clonotype was seen at least ten times. This chain uses TRBV7-6 with TRBJ1-1, with D uncertain. V dropped 1 base and J dropped 0 bases, with 6 bases sitting between them. Germline V lookup: CDR1 SGHVS, CDR2 FNYEAQ. This CDR3 spans 14 amino acids. CDR3 amino acids: CASSLDAVNTEAFF. CDR3 in DNA: TGTGCCAGCAGCTTAGATGCAGTGAACACTGAAGCTTTCTTT.

V usage is TRBV7-9 and J usage is TRBJ1-1; D is unresolved. The CDR3 is made up of 10 amino acids. The V gene lost 4 bases and the J gene lost 3 bases, with 0 bases spanning the gap. Germline V gene lookup returns CDR1 SEHNR and CDR2 FQNEAQ (reference sequence). In DNA form, the CDR3 reads TGTGCCAGCAGCTACACTGAAGCTTTCTTT. Amino acid sequence: CASSYTEAFF.

The V gene is TRBV27, the J gene TRBJ2-7, with 8 bases lining up with TRBD1. The CDR3 loop spans 14 amino acids. Germline CDR1 MNHEY, CDR2 SMNVEV (reference sequence). Unmatched junction bases numbered 8, after V lost 6 bases and J lost 4 bases. The CDR3 region is CASRRAGGIYEQYF. Written as DNA, the CDR3 is TGTGCCAGCAGGCGAGCAGGGGGCATATACGAGCAGTACTTC.

This clonotype was detected ten times or more. This sequence joins TRBV7-2 and TRBJ2-7, with unresolved D. V lost 5 bases to trimming and J lost 4 bases, with 9 bases between them. Per the germline V gene, CDR1 is SGHTA and CDR2 is FQGNSA. CDR3 length: 12 residues. The CDR3 here is CASSPSGYEQYF. DNA for the CDR3: TGTGCCAGCAGCCCGTCCGGGTACGAGCAGTACTTC.

The chain couples TRBV2 to TRBJ1-3; D is unclear. V lost 2 bases and J lost 2, with 10 bases in between. Germline CDR1 and CDR2: SNHLY and FYNNEI. The CDR3 runs to 15 residues. The CDR3 sequence: CASSESQTPGNTIYF. The CDR3 region has the DNA TGTGCCAGCAGTGAAAGTCAGACCCCTGGAAACACCATATATTTT.

This clonotype showed up many times. This chain joins TRBV20-1 and TRBJ2-1; possible D gene TRBD1, 8 bases. The CDR3 totals 15 residues. Between the trimmed V and J ends, which lost 3 bases and 5 bases, there was a span of 17 bases. Per the germline V gene, CDR1 is DFQATT and CDR2 is SNEGSKA (reference sequence). CDR3 amino acids: CSASGGSRGHNEQFF. The DNA of the CDR3 is TGCAGTGCTAGTGGCGGGAGCAGGGGGCACAATGAGCAGTTCTTC.

This rearrangement joins TRBV7-3 to TRBJ2-2; D ambiguous. Between the trimmed V and J ends, which lost 3 bases and 0 bases, there was a span of 8 bases. The germline V gene encodes CDR1 SGHTA and CDR2 FQGTGA. CDR3 length: 15 amino acids. Here the CDR3 reads CASSFDNSNTGELFF. The CDR3 DNA follows: TGTGCCAGCAGCTTTGACAACTCGAACACCGGGGAGCTGTTTTTT.

This clonotype was detected ten times or more. The V call is TRBV3-1, the J call TRBJ1-2; no clear D gene. Per the germline V gene, CDR1 is LGHDT and CDR2 is YNNKEL (reference sequence). The CDR3 sequence is 13 residues long. V lost 1 base and J lost 3, with 6 bases in between. The CDR3 region is CASSQVQHYGYTF. Written as DNA, the CDR3 is TGTGCCAGCAGCCAAGTGCAGCACTATGGCTACACCTTC.